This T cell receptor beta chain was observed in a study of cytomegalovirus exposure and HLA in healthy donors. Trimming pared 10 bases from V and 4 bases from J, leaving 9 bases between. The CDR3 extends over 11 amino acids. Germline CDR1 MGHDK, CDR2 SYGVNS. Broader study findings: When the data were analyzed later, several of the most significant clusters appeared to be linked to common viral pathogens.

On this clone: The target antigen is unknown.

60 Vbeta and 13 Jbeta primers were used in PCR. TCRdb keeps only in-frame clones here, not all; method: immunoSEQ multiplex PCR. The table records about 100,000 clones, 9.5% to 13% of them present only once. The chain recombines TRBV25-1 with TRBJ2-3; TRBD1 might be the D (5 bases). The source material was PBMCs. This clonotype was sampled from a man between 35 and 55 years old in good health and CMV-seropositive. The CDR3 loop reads CANRQSDTQYF. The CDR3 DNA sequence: TGTGCCAACAGACAGTCAGATACGCAGTATTTT.